This TCR beta chain was identified during a study of T cells in Graves' hyperthyroidism and ophthalmopathy. General study points: Most expanded thyroid clonotypes above 0.001 recurred in blood.

The investigators amplified TCR beta CDR3 regions from RNA transcripts. The TCR CDR3 first-round RT-PCR relied on the HTBI primer set. TCRdb recomputed calls from the multiplex PCR reads with MiXCR, one row per CDR3 protein. This table has hundreds of thousands of distinct CDR3 sequences, roughly 13% appearing once. The study based diagnoses on clinical symptoms, serum thyroxine and TRAb, thyroid ultrasound and orbital computed tomography. This clonotype occurred many times. The antigen is undetermined. V lost 0 bases and J lost 9, with 16 bases in between. This CDR3 region has 14 residues. Germline assignment: CDR1 DFQATT and CDR2 SNEGSKA (reference sequence).

The gene calls are TRBV20-1 and TRBJ2-3, with D tentatively TRBD2 (5 bases). Source material: blood. The clonotype comes from a young woman with Graves' hyperthyroidism that later progressed to Graves' ophthalmopathy. Written as DNA, the CDR3 is TGCAGTGCTAGAGATTTAGCAGCACGGGGAACGCAGTATTTT. It specifies CSARDLAARGTQYF.